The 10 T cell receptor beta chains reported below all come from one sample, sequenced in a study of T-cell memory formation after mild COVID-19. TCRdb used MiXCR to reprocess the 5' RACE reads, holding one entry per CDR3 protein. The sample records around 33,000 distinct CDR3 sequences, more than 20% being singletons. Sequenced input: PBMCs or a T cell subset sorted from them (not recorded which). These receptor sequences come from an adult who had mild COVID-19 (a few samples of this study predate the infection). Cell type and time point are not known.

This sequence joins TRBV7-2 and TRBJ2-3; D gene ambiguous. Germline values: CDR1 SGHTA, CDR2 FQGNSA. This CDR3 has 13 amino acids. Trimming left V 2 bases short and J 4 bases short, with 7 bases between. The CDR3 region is CASSLSLPDTQYF. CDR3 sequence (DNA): TGTGCCAGCAGCTTATCCTTACCAGATACGCAGTATTTT.

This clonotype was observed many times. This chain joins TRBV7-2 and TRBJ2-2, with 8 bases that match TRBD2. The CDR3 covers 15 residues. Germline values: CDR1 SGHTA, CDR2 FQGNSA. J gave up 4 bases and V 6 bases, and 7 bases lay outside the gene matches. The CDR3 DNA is TGTGCCAGCAGAAGCAGCGGGAGCGGCACCGGGGAGCTGTTTTTT. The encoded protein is CASRSSGSGTGELFF.

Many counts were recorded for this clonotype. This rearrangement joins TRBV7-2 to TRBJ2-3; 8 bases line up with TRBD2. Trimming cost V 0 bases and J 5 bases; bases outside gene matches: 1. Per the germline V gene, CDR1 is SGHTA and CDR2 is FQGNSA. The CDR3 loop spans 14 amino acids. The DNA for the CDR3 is TGTGCCAGCAGCTTAGCTAGCGGGAAAGATACGCAGTATTTT. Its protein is CASSLASGKDTQYF. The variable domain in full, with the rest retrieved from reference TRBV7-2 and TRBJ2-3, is GAGVSQSPSNKVTEKGKDVELRCDPISGHTALYWYRQSLGQGLEFLIYFQGNSAPDKSGLPSDRFSAERTGGSVSTLTIQRTQQEDSAVYLCASSLASGKDTQYFGPGTRLTVL.

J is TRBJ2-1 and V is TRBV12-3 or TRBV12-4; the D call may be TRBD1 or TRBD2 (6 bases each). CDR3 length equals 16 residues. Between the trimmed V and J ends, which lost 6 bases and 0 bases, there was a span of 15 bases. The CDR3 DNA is TGTGCCAGCAGGCCGCCGGGGGCGTCCTCCTACAATGAGCAGTTCTTC. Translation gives CASRPPGASSYNEQFF.

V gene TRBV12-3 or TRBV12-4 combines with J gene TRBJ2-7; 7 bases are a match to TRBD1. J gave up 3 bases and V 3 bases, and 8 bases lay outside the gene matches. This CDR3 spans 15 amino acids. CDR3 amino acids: CASSFQQGLNYEQYF. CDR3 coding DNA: TGTGCCAGCAGTTTCCAACAGGGGCTCAACTACGAGCAGTACTTC.

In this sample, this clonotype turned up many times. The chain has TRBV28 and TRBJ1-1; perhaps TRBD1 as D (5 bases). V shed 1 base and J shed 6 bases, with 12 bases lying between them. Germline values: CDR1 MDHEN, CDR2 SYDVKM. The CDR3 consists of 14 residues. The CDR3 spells CASSLYRQGAEAFF. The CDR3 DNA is TGTGCCAGCAGTTTATACAGGCAAGGCGCTGAAGCTTTCTTT.

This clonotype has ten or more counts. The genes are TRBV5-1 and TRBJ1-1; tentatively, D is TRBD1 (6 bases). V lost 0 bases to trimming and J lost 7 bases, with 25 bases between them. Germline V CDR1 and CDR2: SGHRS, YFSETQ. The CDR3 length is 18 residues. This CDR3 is CASSLAALDFRRGIEAFF. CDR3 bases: TGCGCCAGCAGCTTGGCGGCTTTAGATTTTCGAAGGGGGATTGAAGCTTTCTTT.

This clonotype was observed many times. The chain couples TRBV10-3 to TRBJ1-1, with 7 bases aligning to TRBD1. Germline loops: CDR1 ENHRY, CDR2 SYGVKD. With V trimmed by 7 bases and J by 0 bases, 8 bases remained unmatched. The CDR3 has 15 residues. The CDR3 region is CAINAGTAMNTEAFF. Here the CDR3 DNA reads TGTGCCATCAATGCCGGGACAGCCATGAACACTGAAGCTTTCTTT.

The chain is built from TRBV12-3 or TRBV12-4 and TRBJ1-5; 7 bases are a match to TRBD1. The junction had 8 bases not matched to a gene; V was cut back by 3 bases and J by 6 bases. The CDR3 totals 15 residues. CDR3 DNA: TGTGCCAGCAGTTTCTCCGGACAGGTTGGTCAGCCCCAGCATTTT. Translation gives CASSFSGQVGQPQHF.

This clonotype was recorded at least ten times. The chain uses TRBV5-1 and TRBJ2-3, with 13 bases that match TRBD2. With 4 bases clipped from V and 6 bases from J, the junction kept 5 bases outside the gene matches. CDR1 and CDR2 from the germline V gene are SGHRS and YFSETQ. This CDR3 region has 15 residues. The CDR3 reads CASSRTSGRADTQYF. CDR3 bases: TGCGCCAGCAGCAGGACTAGCGGGAGAGCGGATACGCAGTATTTT.